The sample holds a few counts of the clone carrying this TCR beta chain. The target antigen is unknown. After template switching added a universal primer site, the resulting cDNA carried unique molecular identifiers. TCRdb processed the 5' RACE reads anew with MiXCR; each CDR3 protein has one entry. The sample lists some 600,000 distinct CDR3 sequences, roughly 7.2% seen once, with 1.6% in the top ten. The entry originates in a study of identical twins. Every sampled donor was Caucasian and healthy. V lost 7 bases and J lost 4, with 14 bases in between. The CDR3 is 13 residues long. Overall study results and limits: Out-of-frame alpha sequences common to twins exhibited a surplus of low generation probability.

Separately, the same data were catalogued under a study of yellow fever vaccine responses in identical twins. This second report adds: Reportedly, twins' vaccine T cell responses looked partly convergent and partly personalized.

The chain joins TRBV12-3 or TRBV12-4 to TRBJ2-7, with D perhaps TRBD2 (5 bases). This sequence originates from a woman under 30 in good health. The source material was PBMCs. DNA for the CDR3: TGTGCCAGCAAGCCCGGGGTAAAGTACGAGCAGTACTTC. Translated: CASKPGVKYEQYF.